Listed below are T cell receptor beta chains from one sample, sequenced in a study of blood T cell repertoires in COVID-19. TCRdb's table, derived via immunoSEQ multiplex PCR, lists solely in-frame clones and lacks some. The sample lists 56,000 or so clones; around 90% were seen once. Sequencing used peripheral blood. These receptors all come from a man between 50 and 59 years old with active COVID-19. The CDR3 runs from the conserved cysteine through the conserved F or W. Each record gives: clone size, D gene, J gene, V gene, CDR3 protein, CDR3 DNA. D genes are given only for firm matches. Not all rows give a size; the values are once, few, many and, for expanded clones, a class.

abundance: once
d_gene: TRBD1
j_gene: TRBJ2-7
v_gene: TRBV7-9
CDR3aa: CASSHEGAGQQYF
CDR3nt: TGTGCCAGCAGCCACGAGGGGGCCGGCCAGCAGTACTTC

abundance: .
d_gene: TRBD2
j_gene: TRBJ2-5
v_gene: TRBV20-1
CDR3aa: CSAVAGQTQYF
CDR3nt: TGCAGTGCAGTAGCGGGTCAGACCCAGTACTTC

abundance: .
d_gene: .
j_gene: TRBJ2-7
v_gene: TRBV10-2
CDR3aa: CASRDQREQYF
CDR3nt: TGCGCCAGCAGAGATCAGCGGGAGCAGTACTTC

abundance: once
d_gene: .
j_gene: TRBJ2-5
v_gene: TRBV7-2
CDR3aa: CASSLSETQYF
CDR3nt: TGTGCCAGCAGCTTAAGCGAGACCCAGTACTTC

abundance: .
d_gene: .
j_gene: TRBJ2-2
v_gene: TRBV7-9
CDR3aa: CASSLVSAGELFF
CDR3nt: TGTGCCAGCAGCTTAGTGTCTGCCGGGGAGCTGTTTTTT

abundance: .
d_gene: .
j_gene: TRBJ1-2
v_gene: TRBV12-3/TRBV12-4
CDR3aa: CASSLVSYGYTF
CDR3nt: TGTGCCAGCAGTTTAGTTAGCTATGGCTACACCTTC

abundance: .
d_gene: .
j_gene: TRBJ2-7
v_gene: TRBV28
CDR3aa: CASTNPSRSEQYF
CDR3nt: TGTGCCAGCACCAACCCTAGCCGGAGCGAGCAGTACTTC

abundance: .
d_gene: .
j_gene: TRBJ1-1
v_gene: TRBV5-4
CDR3aa: CASSSSLGVSTEAFF
CDR3nt: TGTGCCAGCAGTAGTAGTTTAGGGGTTTCCACTGAAGCTTTCTTT

abundance: .
d_gene: .
j_gene: TRBJ2-1
v_gene: TRBV7-2
CDR3aa: CASSSDSGAYNEQFF
CDR3nt: TGTGCCAGCAGTTCAGATAGCGGAGCCTACAATGAGCAGTTCTTC

abundance: .
d_gene: .
j_gene: TRBJ2-7
v_gene: TRBV18
CDR3aa: CASSPNLNDNYEQYF
CDR3nt: TGTGCCAGCTCACCAAATTTGAACGACAACTACGAGCAGTACTTC

abundance: .
d_gene: TRBD1
j_gene: TRBJ2-7
v_gene: TRBV5-6
CDR3aa: CASSSTRLGQVIYEQYF
CDR3nt: TGTGCCAGCAGCTCAACCCGCCTCGGACAGGTGATCTACGAGCAGTACTTC

abundance: .
d_gene: TRBD1
j_gene: TRBJ2-7
v_gene: TRBV5-1
CDR3aa: CASSLEQGGRKQYF
CDR3nt: TGCGCCAGCAGCTTGGAACAGGGGGGCAGAAAGCAGTACTTC

abundance: .
d_gene: TRBD2
j_gene: TRBJ2-5
v_gene: TRBV9
CDR3aa: CASSLFLGAGGETQYF
CDR3nt: TGTGCCAGCAGCCTTTTTTTGGGAGCGGGAGGAGAGACCCAGTACTTC

abundance: .
d_gene: TRBD1
j_gene: TRBJ2-7
v_gene: TRBV3-1/TRBV3-2
CDR3aa: CASSPDRTGGTYEQYF
CDR3nt: TGTGCCAGCAGTCCCGATCGGACAGGGGGAACCTACGAGCAGTACTTC

abundance: .
d_gene: .
j_gene: TRBJ2-3
v_gene: TRBV6-5
CDR3aa: CASSRGDTQYF
CDR3nt: TGTGCCAGCAGTCGGGGAGATACGCAGTATTTT

abundance: .
d_gene: .
j_gene: TRBJ2-2
v_gene: TRBV7-2
CDR3aa: CASSSVVGAELFF
CDR3nt: TGTGCCAGCAGCTCTGTCGTGGGCGCGGAGCTGTTTTTT

abundance: .
d_gene: .
j_gene: TRBJ2-3
v_gene: TRBV2
CDR3aa: CASSETNTQYF
CDR3nt: TGTGCCAGCAGTGAGACAAATACGCAGTATTTT

abundance: once
d_gene: .
j_gene: TRBJ1-6
v_gene: TRBV27
CDR3aa: CASSLSRQPRNSPLHF
CDR3nt: TGTGCCAGCAGTTTATCCCGGCAGCCGCGGAATTCACCCCTCCACTTT

abundance: .
d_gene: .
j_gene: TRBJ1-3
v_gene: TRBV18
CDR3aa: CASSGQAFTDSGNTIYF
CDR3nt: TGTGCCAGCTCAGGGCAGGCGTTTACAGACTCTGGAAACACCATATATTTT

abundance: .
d_gene: .
j_gene: TRBJ1-2
v_gene: TRBV6-5
CDR3aa: CASSYVQGRGYTF
CDR3nt: TGTGCCAGCAGTTACGTACAGGGTCGTGGCTACACCTTC

abundance: once
d_gene: TRBD1
j_gene: TRBJ2-1
v_gene: TRBV23-1
CDR3aa: CASLPVYPDRGFICEQFF
CDR3nt: TGCGCCAGCCTTCCCGTTTATCCGGACAGGGGCTTCATCTGTGAGCAGTTCTTC

abundance: .
d_gene: .
j_gene: TRBJ2-1
v_gene: TRBV24-1
CDR3aa: CATSDPSHGPGGENNEQFF
CDR3nt: TGTGCCACCAGTGACCCCAGTCATGGGCCCGGAGGGGAGAACAATGAGCAGTTCTTC

abundance: .
d_gene: TRBD1
j_gene: TRBJ1-2
v_gene: TRBV7-9
CDR3aa: CASRPGGTNYGYTF
CDR3nt: TGTGCCAGCAGGCCAGGGGGTACTAACTATGGCTACACCTTC

abundance: .
d_gene: TRBD2
j_gene: TRBJ2-1
v_gene: TRBV7-9
CDR3aa: CASSTSGRGNEQFF
CDR3nt: TGTGCCAGCAGCACTAGCGGGAGGGGGAATGAGCAGTTCTTC

abundance: .
d_gene: TRBD1
j_gene: TRBJ1-5
v_gene: TRBV12-5
CDR3aa: CASAGQANQPQHF
CDR3nt: TGTGCTAGTGCTGGACAGGCTAATCAGCCCCAGCATTTT

abundance: .
d_gene: .
j_gene: TRBJ1-2
v_gene: TRBV7-9
CDR3aa: CASSLLGLAGYTF
CDR3nt: TGTGCCAGCAGCTTACTTGGACTTGCGGGCTACACCTTC

abundance: .
d_gene: .
j_gene: TRBJ1-6
v_gene: TRBV6-4
CDR3aa: CASSPGDNSPLHF
CDR3nt: TGTGCCAGCAGTCCAGGGGATAATTCACCCCTCCACTTT

abundance: .
d_gene: .
j_gene: TRBJ2-1
v_gene: TRBV12-3/TRBV12-4
CDR3aa: CASSFKGEQFF
CDR3nt: TGTGCCAGCAGTTTTAAGGGGGAGCAGTTCTTC

abundance: .
d_gene: TRBD1
j_gene: TRBJ1-2
v_gene: TRBV4-2
CDR3aa: CASSQDPGQGLPYGYTF
CDR3nt: TGTGCCAGCAGCCAAGACCCGGGACAGGGCCTCCCTTATGGCTACACCTTC

abundance: .
d_gene: .
j_gene: TRBJ2-7
v_gene: TRBV7-5
CDR3aa: CASQGEGDNNYEQYF
CDR3nt: TGTGCCAGTCAGGGAGAAGGGGACAATAACTACGAGCAGTACTTC

abundance: .
d_gene: TRBD2
j_gene: TRBJ2-7
v_gene: TRBV5-1
CDR3aa: CASRSGLAGHEQYF
CDR3nt: TGCGCCAGCAGATCAGGACTAGCGGGGCACGAGCAGTACTTC

abundance: .
d_gene: TRBD2
j_gene: TRBJ2-3
v_gene: TRBV6-1
CDR3aa: CASSEATSGSTDTQYF
CDR3nt: TGTGCCAGCAGTGAAGCTACTAGCGGAAGCACAGATACGCAGTATTTT

abundance: .
d_gene: TRBD2
j_gene: TRBJ2-5
v_gene: TRBV5-1
CDR3aa: CASSLAGGRAETQYF
CDR3nt: TGCGCCAGCAGCTTGGCCGGGGGGAGGGCGGAGACCCAGTACTTC

abundance: .
d_gene: .
j_gene: TRBJ2-7
v_gene: TRBV5-1
CDR3aa: CASSSWTGMEQYF
CDR3nt: TGCGCCAGCAGCTCCTGGACCGGGATGGAGCAGTACTTC

abundance: .
d_gene: TRBD1
j_gene: TRBJ2-7
v_gene: TRBV5-1
CDR3aa: CASSLASTDRPYEQYF
CDR3nt: TGCGCCAGCAGCTTGGCCTCAACGGACAGGCCCTACGAGCAGTACTTC

abundance: once
d_gene: .
j_gene: TRBJ2-1
v_gene: TRBV5-1
CDR3aa: CASSPGPGLYNEQFF
CDR3nt: TGCGCCAGCAGCCCCGGTCCGGGACTCTACAATGAGCAGTTCTTC

abundance: few
d_gene: .
j_gene: TRBJ1-2
v_gene: TRBV19
CDR3aa: CASSTPQVQGYYGYTF
CDR3nt: TGTGCCAGTAGTACACCCCAAGTACAGGGCTACTATGGCTACACCTTC

abundance: .
d_gene: .
j_gene: TRBJ2-2
v_gene: TRBV18
CDR3aa: CASSQDRNTGELFF
CDR3nt: TGTGCCAGCTCACAGGACAGAAACACCGGGGAGCTGTTTTTT

abundance: .
d_gene: TRBD2
j_gene: TRBJ2-1
v_gene: TRBV7-8
CDR3aa: CASSRGSGGAAYNEQFF
CDR3nt: TGTGCCAGCAGCCGAGGTAGCGGGGGGGCCGCCTACAATGAGCAGTTCTTC

abundance: .
d_gene: .
j_gene: TRBJ2-7
v_gene: TRBV5-6
CDR3aa: CASSPDTSYEQYF
CDR3nt: TGTGCCAGCAGCCCGGACACCTCCTACGAGCAGTACTTC

abundance: .
d_gene: .
j_gene: TRBJ2-2
v_gene: TRBV4-1
CDR3aa: CASSQVRGGLNTGELFF
CDR3nt: TGCGCCAGCAGCCAAGTTAGAGGCGGGTTGAACACCGGGGAGCTGTTTTTT

abundance: once
d_gene: .
j_gene: TRBJ1-1
v_gene: TRBV3-1/TRBV3-2
CDR3aa: CASSQVGRNTEAFF
CDR3nt: TGTGCCAGCAGCCAAGTGGGGAGGAACACTGAAGCTTTCTTT

abundance: .
d_gene: TRBD1
j_gene: TRBJ1-1
v_gene: TRBV10-1
CDR3aa: CASSAGGTEAFF
CDR3nt: TGCGCCAGCAGTGCAGGGGGCACTGAAGCTTTCTTT

abundance: .
d_gene: TRBD1
j_gene: TRBJ1-5
v_gene: TRBV28
CDR3aa: CASSPDWTGQPQHF
CDR3nt: TGTGCCAGCAGTCCCGACTGGACAGGTCAGCCCCAGCATTTT

abundance: .
d_gene: TRBD1
j_gene: TRBJ1-2
v_gene: TRBV6-5
CDR3aa: CASSLSRRQGYGYTF
CDR3nt: TGTGCCAGCAGCCTAAGTAGGAGACAGGGCTATGGCTACACCTTC

abundance: .
d_gene: .
j_gene: TRBJ2-7
v_gene: TRBV4-1
CDR3aa: CASSQAPGKWSVQYF
CDR3nt: TGCGCCAGCAGCCAAGCACCAGGGAAATGGAGTGTGCAGTACTTC

abundance: .
d_gene: TRBD1
j_gene: TRBJ2-7
v_gene: TRBV12-3/TRBV12-4
CDR3aa: CASSLTGDYEQYF
CDR3nt: TGTGCCAGCAGTTTGACAGGGGACTACGAGCAGTACTTC

abundance: .
d_gene: TRBD2
j_gene: TRBJ2-2
v_gene: TRBV7-9
CDR3aa: CASSPFGAGGSGELFF
CDR3nt: TGTGCCAGCAGCCCCTTCGGAGCGGGAGGTTCCGGGGAGCTGTTTTTT

abundance: .
d_gene: .
j_gene: TRBJ2-6
v_gene: TRBV15
CDR3aa: CATSSSLPPGANVLTF
CDR3nt: TGTGCCACCAGCAGTAGTCTGCCCCCTGGGGCCAACGTCCTGACTTTC

abundance: few
d_gene: .
j_gene: TRBJ2-1
v_gene: TRBV5-4
CDR3aa: CASRRLGGYNEQFF
CDR3nt: TGTGCCAGCAGGCGACTGGGGGGTTACAATGAGCAGTTCTTC

abundance: .
d_gene: .
j_gene: TRBJ2-7
v_gene: TRBV3-1/TRBV3-2
CDR3aa: CASSQEGGGTQSYEQYF
CDR3nt: TGTGCCAGCAGCCAAGAAGGAGGAGGTACCCAATCCTACGAGCAGTACTTC

abundance: .
d_gene: TRBD1
j_gene: TRBJ2-7
v_gene: TRBV4-1
CDR3aa: CASSQDPGQGELQYF
CDR3nt: TGCGCCAGCAGCCAAGATCCGGGACAGGGGGAGTTACAGTACTTC

abundance: .
d_gene: .
j_gene: TRBJ2-1
v_gene: TRBV4-2
CDR3aa: CASSQDGRGGAGQFF
CDR3nt: TGTGCCAGCAGCCAAGACGGCCGCGGAGGGGCCGGGCAATTCTTC

abundance: .
d_gene: TRBD2
j_gene: TRBJ2-1
v_gene: TRBV6-2/TRBV6-3
CDR3aa: CASSPRLAGAGNEQFF
CDR3nt: TGTGCCAGCAGTCCCCGACTAGCGGGAGCTGGAAATGAGCAGTTCTTC

abundance: .
d_gene: TRBD1
j_gene: TRBJ1-3
v_gene: TRBV3-1/TRBV3-2
CDR3aa: CASSLRDRAVDTIYF
CDR3nt: TGTGCCAGCAGCCTCCGGGACAGGGCGGTTGACACCATATATTTT

abundance: .
d_gene: .
j_gene: TRBJ1-5
v_gene: TRBV6-6
CDR3aa: CASSLGGADQPQHF
CDR3nt: TGTGCCAGCAGCTTGGGGGGGGCCGATCAGCCCCAGCATTTT

abundance: .
d_gene: TRBD2
j_gene: TRBJ2-5
v_gene: TRBV5-1
CDR3aa: CASSLNRLAVNKETQYF
CDR3nt: TGCGCCAGCAGCTTGAATCGCCTAGCGGTTAATAAAGAGACCCAGTACTTC

abundance: .
d_gene: .
j_gene: TRBJ2-3
v_gene: TRBV5-1
CDR3aa: CASSLQGSGTDTQYF
CDR3nt: TGCGCCAGCAGCTTACAAGGTAGCGGCACAGATACGCAGTATTTT

abundance: once
d_gene: TRBD2
j_gene: TRBJ2-2
v_gene: TRBV7-8
CDR3aa: CASSPGTSLSSGELFF
CDR3nt: TGTGCCAGCAGCCCCGGGACTAGCTTGTCTTCCGGGGAGCTGTTTTTT

abundance: few
d_gene: .
j_gene: TRBJ1-4
v_gene: TRBV15
CDR3aa: CATSGLDNEKLFF
CDR3nt: TGTGCCACCAGCGGGCTCGATAATGAAAAACTGTTTTTT